This T cell receptor (beta chain) was captured in a study of cytomegalovirus exposure and HLA in healthy donors (TCRdb year 2017). Study-wide context: An earlier analysis of several hundred of the donors reported 250 to 300 Gb of sequence data and around 110 million unique TCR beta sequences from some 180 million T cells. Every repertoire in the discovery cohort had been generated on one and the same sequencing platform. Across roughly 420 genotyped donors of the cohort, an average of 235,054 unique TCR beta nucleotide sequences per donor were sequenced, and roughly 20% of those sequences were non-productive. Both class I and class II loci were covered by HLA typing, at four-digit resolution. Typing coverage differed by locus: A, B, C, DRB1 and DQB1 were typed in about 629-630 donors, DQA1 in 522, DPA1 in some 600, and DPB1 in around 490. Genome-wide SNP genotypes for about 65% of the roughly 700 donors were used in a later genetic analysis, which treated that subset as a discovery cohort. The study profiled the T cell repertoires of around 700 subjects by immunosequencing and related them to cytomegalovirus serostatus. Besides the first cohort of approximately 670 subjects, a separate validation cohort made up of over a hundred different subjects was used. About 310 gigabases of sequencing data and approximately 80 million unique TCR sequences were included in an early release covering over 600 HLA-typed donors. In an earlier analysis of roughly 600 of the donors, high-throughput TCR beta sequencing was used to judge whether each TCR beta V gene segment behaved as functional or pseudogenic. High-throughput TCR immunosequencing, statistical association of individual TCRs with disease status, and machine learning were combined to predict cytomegalovirus infection status. Roughly 5 DR-DQ haplotypes were handled as single units for association and clustering, since linkage in the cohort was strong. The study was designed to test whether signatures of past pathogen exposure could be identified by cataloging public T cell receptors. Among the roughly 390 genotyped donors, 81% belonged to the genetic ancestry cluster associated with self-reported Caucasian donors. Rather than using new phenotypic data, the later analysis identified candidate immune exposures from TCR beta sequences and from how often those sequences occurred across donors. Alongside the repertoire data, information on donor age, sex, ethnicity and CMV serostatus was compiled. To study patterns of TCR occurrence, a later analysis re-analyzed previously published TCR beta repertoires from several hundred donors and added high-resolution HLA genotyping.

On this clone: Its antigen is not yet known. No much larger clone exists at a distance of one base, and base qualities are not known.

The germline V gene yields MNHEY for CDR1 and SVGAGI for CDR2. The CDR3, cysteine through phenylalanine, is 13 amino acids long. Only CDR3 DNA is held: 39 bases, read in frame from base 1. Trimming removed 4 bases from V and 3 bases from J, leaving 10 bases between the germline ends. In total, just over 650 healthy bone marrow donors made up the cohort. Cohort members were all nominally healthy when sampled, although unrecorded immune exposures were likely present. The donor tested CMV seropositive and was one of the 289 seropositive cohort members. A peripheral blood sample was collected from each donor, and TCR beta sequencing was performed on peripheral blood mononuclear cells. Genomic DNA was extracted from the blood cell samples with the Qiagen DNeasy Blood Extraction Kit. Broader findings and caveats from the paper: The authors suggested that the approach could potentially be generalized to other disease states and immunological phenotypes. Because counts were too low, some 17 rarely observed V segments, including chromosome 9 orphons, were left out of the earlier analysis of some 640 of the donors. Roughly uniform sequencing depth across donors was assumed in presence/absence analyses, although this assumption may not hold. When HLA alleles, especially DR and DQ, strongly co-occurred, TCR associations were difficult to assign to individual alleles. In a later analysis, HLA-associated TCR beta chains showed more clonal expansion and lower generation probabilities than non-associated chains that were equally common. A later analysis found that TCR association rates varied across HLA loci, with DRB1 alleles showing the most associated TCRs and HLA-C alleles the fewest. In vitro tests confirmed that a few of the cytomegalovirus-associated TCR beta chains recognize cytomegalovirus antigens. Correlated functional status among segregating V segments might be attributable to linkage disequilibrium, but an unknown experimental factor could not be ruled out. A later analysis reported that several top co-occurrence clusters appeared linked to parvovirus B19, influenza, CMV and Epstein-Barr virus. Because HLA typing was unavailable for some donors at each locus, only the typed subset was used in association tests. Some IMGT-functional V segments, including TRBV6-2 and TRBV6-3, could not be distinguished by the 87-base-pair reads and were therefore excluded. The cohort was sequenced for TCR beta chains only, and without alpha or paired-chain data the features that could be detected were limited. According to a later analysis, most CMV-associated TCR beta chains appeared to be HLA-restricted, and the HLA associations seemed to be driven largely by CMV exposure. A group of highly shared sequence variants was considered likely to be a technical artifact of the sequencing pipeline. Across donors, most TCR sequences were observed very rarely, whereas some public TCRs were present in many individuals. A further reported finding was that TCR beta sequences accurately predicted the HLA-A and HLA-B alleles for most subjects in the first cohort. An earlier analysis of some 590 of the donors showed that most TCR beta V segments appeared in productive rearrangements either about 87% or about 30% of the time, which broadly matched IMGT annotations. Compared with the roughly 670-donor mean, donors in an Asian-associated ancestry cluster had fewer N-insertions in productive TCRs, according to a later genetic analysis. Cytomegalovirus status was reported to be diagnosed by the classifier with high specificity and sensitivity in both the original and validation cohorts. A total of fewer than 200 TCR beta chains were listed by the study as associated with cytomegalovirus. In a later genetic analysis, a missense DCLRE1C variant was associated with V-gene and J-gene trimming of TCR beta chains, and the association was replicated in an independent cohort. A later analysis associated approximately 17,000 TCR beta sequences with specific HLA alleles at a false discovery rate of 0.05. Immune exposure information for the cohort was limited to CMV serostatus.

Library construction relied on the immunoSEQ multiplex PCR assay. For the multiplex PCR, a mixture combining 60 forward primers for TCR Vbeta segments and 13 reverse primers for TCR Jbeta segments was used. The CDR3 region of rearranged TCR beta genes was amplified from genomic DNA with a multiplex PCR assay. The amplified TCR beta libraries were sequenced on the Illumina HiSeq System as 87-base-pair reads. Regarding the original processing steps: A later analysis counted approximately 76 million unique TCR beta chains across the 700 or so repertoires, and approximately 11 million of these chains were shared by at least two donors. Raw reads were error-corrected and collapsed into unique sequences by a nearest-neighbor algorithm in which closely related sequences were merged to remove PCR and sequencing errors. Alignment of CDR3 sequences to IMGT reference sequences was used to assign V, D and J gene segments. For a sequence to be retained, a match of at least six nucleotides was required to both a V gene segment and a J gene segment. A rearrangement was called productive if the CDR3 had no stop codons and remained in frame with V and J, and every other rearrangement was called non-productive. Following IMGT convention, CDR3 was defined as the stretch from the second conserved V-encoded cysteine up to the conserved J-encoded phenylalanine. The earlier analysis of about 570 of the donors excluded any sequence lacking an unambiguous match to a single V gene segment. In an earlier analysis of 587 of the donors, V segments were called functional above 56.7% productive rearrangements and were called segregating when the between-donor standard deviation exceeded 5%. A statistical classification framework was developed to diagnose cytomegalovirus status using the catalog of TCR beta chain sequences. V and J gene assignment, in a later analysis, came from comparing TCR nucleotide sequences with IMGT/GENE-DB human TR gene sequences. The TCRdist pipeline was used in a later analysis to assign CDR3 sequences and most-parsimonious VDJ recombination scenarios. In a later analysis, every TCR beta chain was defined by the combination of its CDR3 amino acid sequence and its V-gene family, and reads without a unique V-gene family were dropped. In a later analysis, a few hundred highly shared, low-generation-probability nucleotide sequences were removed to address suspected cross-contamination and a sequencing artifact. In a later analysis, a clonal expansion index was calculated for each public chain from normalized within-repertoire ranks of inferred template counts. A later analysis computed generation probabilities with a VDJ recombination model fitted to out-of-frame rearrangements, and checked the results against IGoR. In a later analysis, TCR-TCR, TCR-HLA and TCR-CMV co-occurrence was scored with hypergeometric tests, and a repertoire-size bias correction was applied to TCR pairs. To estimate false discovery rates, a later analysis permuted the HLA or CMV assignments 20 times. In a later analysis, co-occurring TCRs were grouped with DBSCAN, and TCRdist sequence similarity was added when clustering was performed within HLA-allele-positive subsets. For co-occurrence clustering, repertoires with fewer than 30,000 or more than 120,000 public chains were excluded, along with a handful of repertoires with anomalous nucleotide sharing. TCRdb carries this immuneACCESS record with in-frame sequences only. Its versions omit some clonotypes, under half of them owing to an unresolved V gene in the studies checked, with the rest unexplained. The DNA gave D and trimming, while V, J and clone size come from that table. The sample table contains some 250,000 clones; only one count was recorded for 82% of them. Over 5% of the sample is held by the ten biggest clonotypes.

The sequence joins TRBV6-5 to TRBJ2-7, with the D gene not confidently named. What was sequenced was PBMCs. The source of this sequence is a woman aged 40-49 years in good health and CMV-seropositive. The CDR3 protein sequence reads: CASSFQDNYEQYF. The DNA reads as follows: TGTGCCAGCAGTTTCCAGGATAACTACGAGCAGTACTTC.